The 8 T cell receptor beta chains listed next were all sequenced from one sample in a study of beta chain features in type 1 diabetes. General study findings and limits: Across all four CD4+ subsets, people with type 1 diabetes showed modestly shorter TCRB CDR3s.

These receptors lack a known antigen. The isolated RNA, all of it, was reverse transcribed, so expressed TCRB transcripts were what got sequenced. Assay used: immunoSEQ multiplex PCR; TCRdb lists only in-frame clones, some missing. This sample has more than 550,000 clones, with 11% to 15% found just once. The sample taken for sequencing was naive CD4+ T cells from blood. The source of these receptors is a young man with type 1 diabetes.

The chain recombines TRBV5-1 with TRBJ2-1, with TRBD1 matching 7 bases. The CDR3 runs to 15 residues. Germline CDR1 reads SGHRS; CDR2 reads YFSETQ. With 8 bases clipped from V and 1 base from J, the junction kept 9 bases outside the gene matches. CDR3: CASRSRDRSYNEQFF. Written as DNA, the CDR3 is TGCGCCAGTCGGTCCCGGGACAGATCCTACAATGAGCAGTTCTTC.

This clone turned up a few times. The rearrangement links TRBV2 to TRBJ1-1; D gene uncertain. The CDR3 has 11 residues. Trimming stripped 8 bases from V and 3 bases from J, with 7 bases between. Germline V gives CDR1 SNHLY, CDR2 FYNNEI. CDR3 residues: CASSVDTEAFF. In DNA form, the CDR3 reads TGTGCCAGCTCCGTCGACACTGAAGCTTTCTTT.

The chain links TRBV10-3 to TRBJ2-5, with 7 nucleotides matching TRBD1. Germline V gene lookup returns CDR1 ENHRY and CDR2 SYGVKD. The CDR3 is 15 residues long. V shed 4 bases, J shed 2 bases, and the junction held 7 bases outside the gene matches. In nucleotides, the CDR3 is TGTGCCATCAGTGTCCACCAGGGGGTTCAAGAGACCCAGTACTTC. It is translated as CAISVHQGVQETQYF.

The CDR3 DNA sequence: TGTGCCAGCAGCGCATTCACTGAAGCTTTCTTT. This sequence encodes CASSAFTEAFF. This rearrangement joins TRBV7-9 to TRBJ1-1; D is uncertain. The length of the CDR3 is 11 residues. The germline CDR1 and CDR2 sequences are SEHNR and FQNEAQ (reference sequence). Trimming pared 5 bases from V and 4 bases from J, leaving 5 bases between.

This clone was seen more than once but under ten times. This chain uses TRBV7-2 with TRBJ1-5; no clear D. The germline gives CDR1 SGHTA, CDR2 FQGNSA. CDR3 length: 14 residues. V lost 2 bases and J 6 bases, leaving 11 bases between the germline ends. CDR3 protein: CASSLFGESQPQHF. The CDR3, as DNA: TGTGCCAGCAGCTTATTCGGGGAGAGTCAGCCCCAGCATTTT.

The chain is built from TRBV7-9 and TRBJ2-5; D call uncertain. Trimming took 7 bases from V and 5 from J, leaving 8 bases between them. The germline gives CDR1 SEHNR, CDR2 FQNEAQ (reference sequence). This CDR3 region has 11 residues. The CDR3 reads CASTSRETQYF. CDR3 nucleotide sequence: TGTGCCAGCACCTCAAGGGAGACCCAGTACTTC. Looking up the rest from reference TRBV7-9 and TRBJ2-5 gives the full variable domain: DTGVSQNPRHKITKRGQNVTFRCDPISEHNRLYWYRQTLGQGPEFLTYFQNEAQLEKSRLLSDRFSAERPKGSFSTLEIQRTEQGDSAMYLCASTSRETQYFGPGTRLLVL.

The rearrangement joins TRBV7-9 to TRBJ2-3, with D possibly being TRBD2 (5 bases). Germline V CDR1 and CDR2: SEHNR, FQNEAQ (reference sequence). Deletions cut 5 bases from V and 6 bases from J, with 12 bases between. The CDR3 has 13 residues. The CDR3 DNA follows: TGTGCCAGCAGCCTCACAACTAGGGATACGCAGTATTTT. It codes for CASSLTTRDTQYF.

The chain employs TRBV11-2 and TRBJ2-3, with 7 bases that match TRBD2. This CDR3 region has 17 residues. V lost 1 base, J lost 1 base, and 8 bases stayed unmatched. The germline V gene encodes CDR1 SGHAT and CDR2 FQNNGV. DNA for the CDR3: TGTGCCAGCAGCTTAGGCCCGCTGGGAGGGCGCACAGATACGCAGTATTTT. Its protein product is CASSLGPLGGRTDTQYF.